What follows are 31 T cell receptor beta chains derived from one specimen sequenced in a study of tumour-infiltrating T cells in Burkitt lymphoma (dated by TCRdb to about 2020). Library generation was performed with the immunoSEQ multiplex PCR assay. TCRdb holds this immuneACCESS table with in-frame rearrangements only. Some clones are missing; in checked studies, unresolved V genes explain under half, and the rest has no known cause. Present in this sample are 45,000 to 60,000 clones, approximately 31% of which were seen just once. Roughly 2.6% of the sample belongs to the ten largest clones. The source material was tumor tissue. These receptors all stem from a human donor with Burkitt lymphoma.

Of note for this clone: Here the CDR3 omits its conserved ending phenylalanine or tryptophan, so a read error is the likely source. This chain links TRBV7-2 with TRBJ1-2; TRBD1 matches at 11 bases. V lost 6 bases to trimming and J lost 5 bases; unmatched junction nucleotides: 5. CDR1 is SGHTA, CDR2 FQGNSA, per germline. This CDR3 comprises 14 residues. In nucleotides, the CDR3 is TGTGCCAGCAGGATAGGGACAGGGGGGTATGGCTACACCCTC. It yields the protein CASRIGTGGYGYTL.

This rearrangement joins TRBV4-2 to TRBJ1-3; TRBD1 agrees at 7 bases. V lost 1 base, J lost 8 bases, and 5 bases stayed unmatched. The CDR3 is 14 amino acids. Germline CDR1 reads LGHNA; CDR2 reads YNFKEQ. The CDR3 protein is CASSQGQGLDTIYF. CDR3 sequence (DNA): TGTGCCAGCAGCCAAGGACAGGGTTTAGACACCATATATTTT.

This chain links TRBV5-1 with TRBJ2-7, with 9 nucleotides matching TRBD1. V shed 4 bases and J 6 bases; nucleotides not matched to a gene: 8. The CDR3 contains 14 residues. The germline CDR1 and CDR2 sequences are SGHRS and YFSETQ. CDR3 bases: TGCGCCAGCAGCCCCCCGTTGGGACAGGGCGAGCAGTACTTC. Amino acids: CASSPPLGQGEQYF.

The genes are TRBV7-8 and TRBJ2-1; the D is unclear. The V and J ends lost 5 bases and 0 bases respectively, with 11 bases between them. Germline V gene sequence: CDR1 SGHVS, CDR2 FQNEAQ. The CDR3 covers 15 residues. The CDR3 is CASSQTVSSYNEQFF. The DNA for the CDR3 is TGTGCCAGCAGCCAGACGGTAAGCTCCTACAATGAGCAGTTCTTC.

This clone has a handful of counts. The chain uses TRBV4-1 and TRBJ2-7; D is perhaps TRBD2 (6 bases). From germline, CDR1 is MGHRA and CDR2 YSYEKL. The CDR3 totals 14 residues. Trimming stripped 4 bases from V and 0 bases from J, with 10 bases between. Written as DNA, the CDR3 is TGCGCCAGCAGCCCCGGGGGTGGCTCCTACGAGCAGTACTTC. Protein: CASSPGGGSYEQYF.

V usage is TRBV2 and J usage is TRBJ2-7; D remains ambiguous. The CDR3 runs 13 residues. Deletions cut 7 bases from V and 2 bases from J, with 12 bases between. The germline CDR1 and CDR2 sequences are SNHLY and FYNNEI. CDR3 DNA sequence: TGTGCCAGCACCCCCGGGCCTACCTACGAGCAGTACTTC. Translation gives CASTPGPTYEQYF.

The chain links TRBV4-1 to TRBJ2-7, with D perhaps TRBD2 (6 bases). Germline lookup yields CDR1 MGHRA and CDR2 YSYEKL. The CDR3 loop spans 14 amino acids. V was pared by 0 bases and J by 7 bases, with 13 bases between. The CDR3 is CASSQDEGGGEQYF. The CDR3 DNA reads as TGCGCCAGCAGCCAAGATGAGGGAGGTGGGGAGCAGTACTTC.

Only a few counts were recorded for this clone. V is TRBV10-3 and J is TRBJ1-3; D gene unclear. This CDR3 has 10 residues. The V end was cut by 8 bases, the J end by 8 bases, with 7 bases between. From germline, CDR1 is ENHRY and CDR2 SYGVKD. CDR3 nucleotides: TGTGCCATCCTGGCGGACACCATATATTTT. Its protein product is CAILADTIYF.

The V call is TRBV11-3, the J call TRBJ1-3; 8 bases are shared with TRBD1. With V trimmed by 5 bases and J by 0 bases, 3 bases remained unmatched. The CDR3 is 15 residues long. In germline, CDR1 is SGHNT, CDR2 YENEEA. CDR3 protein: CASSPGGSSGNTIYF. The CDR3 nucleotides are TGTGCCAGCAGCCCAGGGGGCAGCTCTGGAAACACCATATATTTT.

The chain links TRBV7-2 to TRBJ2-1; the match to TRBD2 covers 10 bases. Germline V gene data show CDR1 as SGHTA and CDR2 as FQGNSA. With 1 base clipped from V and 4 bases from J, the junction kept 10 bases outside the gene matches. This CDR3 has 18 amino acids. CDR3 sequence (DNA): TGTGCCAGCAGCTTAGGGCTAGCGGGGGCCTCCATATACAATGAGCAGTTCTTC. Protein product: CASSLGLAGASIYNEQFF.

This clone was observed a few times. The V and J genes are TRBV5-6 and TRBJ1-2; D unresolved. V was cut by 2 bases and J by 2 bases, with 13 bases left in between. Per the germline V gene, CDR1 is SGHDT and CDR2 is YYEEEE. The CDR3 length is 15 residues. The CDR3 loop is CASSFVGRPNYGYTF. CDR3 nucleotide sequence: TGTGCCAGCAGCTTCGTAGGCAGGCCGAACTATGGCTACACCTTC.

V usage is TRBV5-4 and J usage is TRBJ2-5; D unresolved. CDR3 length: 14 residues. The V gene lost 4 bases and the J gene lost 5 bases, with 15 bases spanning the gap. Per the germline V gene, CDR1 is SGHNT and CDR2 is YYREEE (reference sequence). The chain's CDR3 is CASSPGVQAETQYF. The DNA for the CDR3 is TGTGCCAGCAGCCCCGGTGTTCAGGCGGAGACCCAGTACTTC.

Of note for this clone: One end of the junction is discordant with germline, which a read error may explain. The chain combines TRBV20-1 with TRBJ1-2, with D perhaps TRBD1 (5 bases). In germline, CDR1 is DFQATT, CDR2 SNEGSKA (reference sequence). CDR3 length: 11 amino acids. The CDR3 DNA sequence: TGCAGTGCCAGAGACAGCTATGGCTACACCTTC. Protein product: CSARDSYGYTF.

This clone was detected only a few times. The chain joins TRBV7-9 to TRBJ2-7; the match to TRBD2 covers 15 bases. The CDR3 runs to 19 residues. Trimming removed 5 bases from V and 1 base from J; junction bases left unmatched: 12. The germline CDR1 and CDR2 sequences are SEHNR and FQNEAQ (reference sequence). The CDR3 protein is CASSRWTGTSGGRSYEQYF. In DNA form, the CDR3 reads TGTGCCAGCAGCCGCTGGACAGGGACTAGCGGGGGGAGATCCTACGAGCAGTACTTC. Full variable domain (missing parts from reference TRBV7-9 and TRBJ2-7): DTGVSQNPRHKITKRGQNVTFRCDPISEHNRLYWYRQTLGQGPEFLTYFQNEAQLEKSRLLSDRFSAERPKGSFSTLEIQRTEQGDSAMYLCASSRWTGTSGGRSYEQYFGPGTRLTVT.

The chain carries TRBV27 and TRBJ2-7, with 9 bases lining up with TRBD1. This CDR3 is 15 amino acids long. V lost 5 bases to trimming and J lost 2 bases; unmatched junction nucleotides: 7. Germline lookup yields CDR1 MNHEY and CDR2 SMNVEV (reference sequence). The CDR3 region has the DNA TGTGCCAGCAGTACCCGGGACAGGGCCACCTACGAGCAGTACTTC. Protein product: CASSTRDRATYEQYF.

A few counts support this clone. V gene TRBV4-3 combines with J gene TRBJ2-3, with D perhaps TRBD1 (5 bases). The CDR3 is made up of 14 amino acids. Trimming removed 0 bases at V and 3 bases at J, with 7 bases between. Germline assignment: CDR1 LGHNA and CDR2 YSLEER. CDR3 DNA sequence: TGCGCCAGCAGCCAAGAAAAGGGGACAGATACGCAGTATTTT. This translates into CASSQEKGTDTQYF.

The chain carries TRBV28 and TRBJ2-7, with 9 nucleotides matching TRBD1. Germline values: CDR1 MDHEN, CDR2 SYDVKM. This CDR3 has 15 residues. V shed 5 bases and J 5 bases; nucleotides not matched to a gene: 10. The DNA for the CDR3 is TGTGCCAGCAGTGACCCCGGACAGGGGAAGGACGAGCAGTACTTC. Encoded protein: CASSDPGQGKDEQYF.

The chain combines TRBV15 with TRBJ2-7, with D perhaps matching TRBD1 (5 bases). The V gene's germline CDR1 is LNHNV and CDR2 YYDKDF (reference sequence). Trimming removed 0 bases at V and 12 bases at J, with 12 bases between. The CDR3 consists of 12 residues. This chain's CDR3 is CATSRDQGVAYF. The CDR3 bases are TGTGCCACCAGCAGAGATCAAGGGGTGGCGTACTTC.

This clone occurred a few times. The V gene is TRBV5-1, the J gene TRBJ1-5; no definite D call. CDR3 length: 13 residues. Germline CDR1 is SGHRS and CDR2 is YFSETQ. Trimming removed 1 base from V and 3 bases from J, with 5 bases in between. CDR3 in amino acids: CASSLNANQPQHF. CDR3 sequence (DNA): TGCGCCAGCAGCTTGAATGCCAATCAGCCCCAGCATTTT.

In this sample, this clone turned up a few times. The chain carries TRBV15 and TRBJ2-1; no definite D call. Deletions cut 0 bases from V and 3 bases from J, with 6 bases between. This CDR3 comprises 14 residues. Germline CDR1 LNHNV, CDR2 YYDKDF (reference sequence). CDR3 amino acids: CATSREHGYNEQFF. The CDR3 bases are TGTGCCACCAGCAGAGAACACGGCTACAATGAGCAGTTCTTC.

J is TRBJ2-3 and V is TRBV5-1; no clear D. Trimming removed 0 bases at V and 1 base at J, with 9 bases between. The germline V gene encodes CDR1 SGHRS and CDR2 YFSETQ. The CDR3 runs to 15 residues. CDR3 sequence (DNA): TGCGCCAGCAGCTTGGCCCCGGCTGGCACAGATACGCAGTATTTT. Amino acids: CASSLAPAGTDTQYF.

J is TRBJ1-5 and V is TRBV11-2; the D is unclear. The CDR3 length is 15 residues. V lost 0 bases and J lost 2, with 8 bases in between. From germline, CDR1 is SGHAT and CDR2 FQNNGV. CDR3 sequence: CASSLDRVGNQPQHF. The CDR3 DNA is TGTGCCAGCAGCTTAGATCGGGTGGGCAATCAGCCCCAGCATTTT.

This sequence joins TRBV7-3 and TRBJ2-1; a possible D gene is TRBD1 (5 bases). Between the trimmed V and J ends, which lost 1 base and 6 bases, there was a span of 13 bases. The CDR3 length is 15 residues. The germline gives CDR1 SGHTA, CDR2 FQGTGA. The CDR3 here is CASSLNPGISNEQFF. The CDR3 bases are TGTGCCAGCAGCTTAAACCCAGGGATCTCCAATGAGCAGTTCTTC.

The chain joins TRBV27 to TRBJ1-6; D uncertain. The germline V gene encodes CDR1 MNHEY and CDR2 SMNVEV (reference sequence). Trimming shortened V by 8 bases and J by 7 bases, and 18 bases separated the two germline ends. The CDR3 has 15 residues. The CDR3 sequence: CASHVGVFGNSPLHF. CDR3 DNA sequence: TGTGCCAGCCACGTTGGGGTTTTCGGGAATTCACCCCTCCACTTT.

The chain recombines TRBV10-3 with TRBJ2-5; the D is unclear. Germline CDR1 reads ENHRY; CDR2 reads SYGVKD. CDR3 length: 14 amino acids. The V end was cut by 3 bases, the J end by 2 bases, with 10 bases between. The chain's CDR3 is CAISDAVPQETQYF. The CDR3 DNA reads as TGTGCCATCAGTGATGCGGTACCACAAGAGACCCAGTACTTC.

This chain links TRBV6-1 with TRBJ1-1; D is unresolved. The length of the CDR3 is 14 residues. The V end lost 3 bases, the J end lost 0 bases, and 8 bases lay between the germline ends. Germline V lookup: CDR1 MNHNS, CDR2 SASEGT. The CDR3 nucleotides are TGTGCCAGCAGTGAGACTCCCTTGAACACTGAAGCTTTCTTT. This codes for CASSETPLNTEAFF.

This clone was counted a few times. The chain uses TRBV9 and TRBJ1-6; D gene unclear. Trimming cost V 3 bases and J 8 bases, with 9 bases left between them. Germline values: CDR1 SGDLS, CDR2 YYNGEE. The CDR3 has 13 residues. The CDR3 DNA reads TGTGCCAGCAGCGGAGGGTGGGATTCACCCCTCCACTTT. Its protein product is CASSGGWDSPLHF.

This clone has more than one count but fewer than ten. The DNA of the CDR3 is TGTGCCAGCAGCTTAGTTTCCGGGTACAATGAGCAGTTCTTC. Translated: CASSLVSGYNEQFF. The V gene is TRBV7-2, the J gene TRBJ2-1; unclear D gene. Deletions cut 1 base from V and 4 bases from J, with 8 bases between. The CDR3 totals 14 residues. Germline CDR1 and CDR2: SGHTA and FQGNSA.

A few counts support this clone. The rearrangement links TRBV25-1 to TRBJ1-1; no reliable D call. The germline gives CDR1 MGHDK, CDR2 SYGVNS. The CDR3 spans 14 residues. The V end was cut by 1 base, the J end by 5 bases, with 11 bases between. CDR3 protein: CASSESGKVTEAFF. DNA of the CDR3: TGTGCCAGCAGTGAATCGGGCAAAGTTACTGAAGCTTTCTTT.

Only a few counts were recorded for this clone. For the CDR3, the DNA is TGTGCCAGTAGGCCTTCGGGCCTCAACACAGAGACCCAGTACTTC. This gives the protein CASRPSGLNTETQYF. The chain is built from TRBV19 and TRBJ2-5; no clear D. Trimming removed 6 bases at V and 4 bases at J, with 18 bases between. The CDR3 is 15 residues long. Germline CDR1 LNHDA, CDR2 SQIVND (reference sequence).

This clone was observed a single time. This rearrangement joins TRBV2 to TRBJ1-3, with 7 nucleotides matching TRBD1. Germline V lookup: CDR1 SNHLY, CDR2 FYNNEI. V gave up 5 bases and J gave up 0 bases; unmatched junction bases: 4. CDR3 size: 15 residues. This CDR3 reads CASSPRGLSGNTIYF. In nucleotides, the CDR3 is TGTGCCAGCAGTCCTAGGGGGCTCTCTGGAAACACCATATATTTT.